This is a list of T cell receptor beta chains from one sample in a study of cytomegalovirus exposure and HLA in healthy donors. Method: immunoSEQ multiplex PCR; TCRdb's copy keeps in-frame clones and lacks some. The sample holds some 130,000 clones, around 70% seen once. Sequenced material: PBMCs. These receptors originate from a male donor in good health and CMV-seronegative. Both conserved end residues are part of each CDR3. A D gene is named only where the DNA matches it firmly. Size is omitted from some rows. Given values are once, few, many or a class for expanded clones.

D	V	size	J	length	DNA	CDR3
.	TRBV5-1	once	TRBJ2-5	14	TGCGCCAGCAGCCAGGGCCGAGGGGGAGAGACCCAGTACTTC	CASSQGRGGETQYF
TRBD2	TRBV15	.	TRBJ2-5	15	TGTGCCACCAGCAGAGATGGGGGGGAGCAAGAGACCCAGTACTTC	CATSRDGGEQETQYF
TRBD1	TRBV7-9	.	TRBJ2-7	16	TGTGCCAGCAGCATCCGGGACAGTGTTACGTCCTACGAGCAGTACTTC	CASSIRDSVTSYEQYF
.	TRBV27	.	TRBJ2-5	14	TGTGCCAGCAGTTCCCGGGACTCCGAAGAGACCCAGTACTTC	CASSSRDSEETQYF
TRBD1	TRBV29-1	.	TRBJ2-7	14	TGCAGCGTTAGTAGGGGACAGGACAACCACGAGCAGTACTTC	CSVSRGQDNHEQYF
.	TRBV11-2	.	TRBJ1-5	13	TGTGCCAGCAGCTTGACGGGGGGTCAGCCCCAGCATTTT	CASSLTGGQPQHF
TRBD2	TRBV6-5	.	TRBJ2-3	14	TGTGCCAGCAGTTACACGGGGGGGTCAGATACGCAGTATTTT	CASSYTGGSDTQYF
.	TRBV27	.	TRBJ2-7	15	TGTGCCAGCAGTTTAACGGCGGGACTTGCCCACGAGCAGTACTTC	CASSLTAGLAHEQYF
TRBD2	TRBV2	.	TRBJ2-1	15	TGTGCCAGCAAGGAGCGAGCGGGAGGTTTCAATGAGCAGTTCTTC	CASKERAGGFNEQFF
.	TRBV5-6	.	TRBJ2-2	14	TGTGCCAGCGGGGCCAGAATGAACACCGGGGAGCTGTTTTTT	CASGARMNTGELFF
TRBD1	TRBV27	.	TRBJ2-7	15	TGTGCCAGCAGTTTAAACAGGGGCCGATCCTACGAGCAGTACTTC	CASSLNRGRSYEQYF
.	TRBV6-1	.	TRBJ1-1	12	TGTGCCAGCCGTCGGGGGGCCACTGAAGCTTTCTTT	CASRRGATEAFF
.	TRBV6-4	once	TRBJ1-6	15	TGTGCCAGCAGTGACTCCCGGTCCCGGAATTCACCCCTCCACTTT	CASSDSRSRNSPLHF
TRBD1	TRBV7-6	.	TRBJ2-7	16	TGTGCCAGCAGCCCTGGGGGACAGGGCGGGATCCACGAGCAGTACTTC	CASSPGGQGGIHEQYF
.	TRBV7-2	.	TRBJ2-5	14	TGTGCCAGCAGCCCCCTGACCGCCGGGGAGACCCAGTACTTC	CASSPLTAGETQYF
.	TRBV28	.	TRBJ2-3	10	TGTGCCATAGGAGGAGATACGCAGTATTTT	CAIGGDTQYF
.	TRBV5-5	once	TRBJ2-5	14	TGTGCCAGCAGCTCCTCGGGCCGGGCGGGGACCCAGTACTTC	CASSSSGRAGTQYF
TRBD1	TRBV9	.	TRBJ2-2	16	TGTGCCAGCAGCGCGGGAACAGGGGGCTCCACCGGGGAGCTGTTTTTT	CASSAGTGGSTGELFF
TRBD2	TRBV6-1	once	TRBJ2-5	17	TGTGCCAGCAGTGAACCGGGACTAGATTTTTTGGAAGAGACCCAGTACTTC	CASSEPGLDFLEETQYF
TRBD1	TRBV11-1	.	TRBJ2-3	16	TGTGCCAGCAGCGCCCGGACAGGGCGAGGTACAGATACGCAGTATTTT	CASSARTGRGTDTQYF
.	TRBV18	.	TRBJ2-5	16	TGTGCCAGCTCACCACCGAAGGGGGGGGGCCAAGAGACCCAGTACTTC	CASSPPKGGGQETQYF
TRBD1	TRBV28	few	TRBJ1-2	18	TGTGCCAGCAGTTTAATAAGAGGACAGGGGGCGCCCGGGGGTGGCTACACCTTC	CASSLIRGQGAPGGGYTF
TRBD1	TRBV28	.	TRBJ2-3	16	TGTGCCAGCAAAAAGAGGACAGGGAGTGACACAGATACGCAGTATTTT	CASKKRTGSDTDTQYF
.	TRBV6-4	.	TRBJ1-1	12	TGTGCCAGCGGGTTCAGGGAAATGCAAGCTTTCTTT	CASGFREMQAFF
.	TRBV4-3	few	TRBJ2-2	17	TGCGCCAGCAGCCAAGATCTGCCCCAAGGGACTACCGGGGAGCTGTTTTTT	CASSQDLPQGTTGELFF
.	TRBV27	.	TRBJ2-5	9	TGTGCCAGCACGGAGACCCAGTACTTC	CASTETQYF
.	TRBV25-1	.	TRBJ2-1	12	TGTGCCAGCAGTGAAGATGAGCCTGAGCAGTTCTTC	CASSEDEPEQFF
.	TRBV4-1	.	TRBJ1-1	15	TGCGCCAGCAGCCAAGTACCTATTATGAACACTGAAGCTTTCTTT	CASSQVPIMNTEAFF
.	TRBV27	.	TRBJ2-3	15	TGTGCCAGCAGTCCCCACGGGGGTGAGGCAGATACGCAGTATTTT	CASSPHGGEADTQYF
.	TRBV9	.	TRBJ2-2	15	TGTGCCAGCAGCGGGGCGGGCCCGAACACCGGGGAGCTGTTTTTT	CASSGAGPNTGELFF
.	TRBV7-2	once	TRBJ2-2	15	TGTGCCAGCAGCTTAGATGCTGGTAGGGGGGGGGAGCTGTTTTTT	CASSLDAGRGGELFF
TRBD1	TRBV19	.	TRBJ1-5	15	TGTGCCAGTAGTGGACAGGGCGATGGCAATCAGCCCCAGCATTTT	CASSGQGDGNQPQHF
.	TRBV18	.	TRBJ1-1	13	TGTGCCAGCTCACCAGGGACAAACACTGAAGCTTTCTTT	CASSPGTNTEAFF
TRBD1	TRBV7-3	.	TRBJ1-6	16	TGTGCCAGCAGCGCCAGCAACAGGGGTAGTAATTCACCCCTCCACTTT	CASSASNRGSNSPLHF
.	TRBV5-1	.	TRBJ2-5	16	TGCGCCAGCAGCCCTTTGTTGGTAGCACTCCAAGAGACCCAGTACTTC	CASSPLLVALQETQYF
.	TRBV13	.	TRBJ1-1	13	TGTGCCAGCAGCTTAGAAACGGACACTGAAGCTTTCTTT	CASSLETDTEAFF
TRBD1	TRBV5-1	.	TRBJ2-2	16	TGCGCCAGCAGCCTCTTAGGACAGGGGAACACCGGGGAGCTGTTTTTT	CASSLLGQGNTGELFF
.	TRBV5-6	.	TRBJ2-7	14	TGTGCCAGCAGCGCCCGGGACTCACCCTACGAGCAGTACTTC	CASSARDSPYEQYF
.	TRBV7-2	.	TRBJ1-2	14	TGTGCCAGCAGCTTATCCCCGGGGAGCGGTGGCTACACCTTC	CASSLSPGSGGYTF
TRBD2	TRBV4-1	.	TRBJ2-2	15	TGCGCCAGCAGTCTAGGACTAGCTGGCACCGGGGAGCTGTTTTTT	CASSLGLAGTGELFF
.	TRBV5-4	.	TRBJ2-5	14	TGTGCCAGCAGCTTGGCCAGATCCCAAGAGACCCAGTACTTC	CASSLARSQETQYF